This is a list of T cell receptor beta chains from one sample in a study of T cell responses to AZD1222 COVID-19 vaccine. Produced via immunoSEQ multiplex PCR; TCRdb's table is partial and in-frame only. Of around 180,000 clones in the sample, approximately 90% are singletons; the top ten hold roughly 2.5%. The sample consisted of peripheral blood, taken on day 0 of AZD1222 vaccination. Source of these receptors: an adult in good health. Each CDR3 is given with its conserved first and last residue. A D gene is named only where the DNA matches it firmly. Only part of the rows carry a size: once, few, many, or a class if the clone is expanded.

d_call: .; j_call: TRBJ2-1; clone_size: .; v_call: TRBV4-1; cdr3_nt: TGCGCCAGCAGCCCGGTGGGAAGAACAGAGCAGTTCTTC; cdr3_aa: CASSPVGRTEQFF
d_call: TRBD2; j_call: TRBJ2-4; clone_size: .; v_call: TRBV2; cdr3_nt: TGTGCCAGTGGACTAGCGGGAGCCAAAAACATTCAGTACTTC; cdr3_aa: CASGLAGAKNIQYF
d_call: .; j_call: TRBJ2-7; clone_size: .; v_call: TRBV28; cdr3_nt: TGTGCCAGCAGGCCCCAGGGGGGGTGGACCTACGAGCAGTACTTC; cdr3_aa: CASRPQGGWTYEQYF
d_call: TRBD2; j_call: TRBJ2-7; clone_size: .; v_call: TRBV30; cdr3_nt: TGTGCCTGGACAGGGGGCTCAACTAGCGGGAGGGCCTACGAGCAGTACTTC; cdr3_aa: CAWTGGSTSGRAYEQYF
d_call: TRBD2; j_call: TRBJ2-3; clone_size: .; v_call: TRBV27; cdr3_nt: TGTGCCAGCAGACGCGGGGGGCCCCCAGATACGCAGTATTTT; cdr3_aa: CASRRGGPPDTQYF
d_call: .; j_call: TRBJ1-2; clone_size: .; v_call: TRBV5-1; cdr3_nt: TGCGCCAGCAGCTTGGGAACGTATTCTAACTATGGCTACACCTTC; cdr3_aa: CASSLGTYSNYGYTF
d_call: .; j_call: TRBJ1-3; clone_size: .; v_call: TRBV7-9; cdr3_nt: TGTGCCAGCAGCTTAGACCGGAGCTCTGGAAACACCATATATTTT; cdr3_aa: CASSLDRSSGNTIYF
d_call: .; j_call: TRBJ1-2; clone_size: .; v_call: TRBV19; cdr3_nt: TGTGCCGGTTCCTCCTGGGGGAGAGGGTATGGCTACACCTTC; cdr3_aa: CAGSSWGRGYGYTF
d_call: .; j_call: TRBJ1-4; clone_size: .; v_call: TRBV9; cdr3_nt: TGTGCCAGCAGCTTTGGAGGGGACCCATATAATGAAAAACTGTTTTTT; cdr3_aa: CASSFGGDPYNEKLFF
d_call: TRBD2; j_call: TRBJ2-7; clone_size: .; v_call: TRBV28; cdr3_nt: TGTGCCAGCAACCGACTAGCGGGAGCCTACGAGCAGTACTTC; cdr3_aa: CASNRLAGAYEQYF
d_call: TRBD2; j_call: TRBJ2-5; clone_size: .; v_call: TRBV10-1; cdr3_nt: TGCGCCAGCACCTCGGGCGGGAGAGTCCAAGAGACCCAGTACTTC; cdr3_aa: CASTSGGRVQETQYF
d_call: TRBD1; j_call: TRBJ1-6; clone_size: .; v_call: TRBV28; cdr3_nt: TGTGCCAGCAGCCTAGACAGGGTTAATTCACCCCTCCACTTT; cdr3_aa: CASSLDRVNSPLHF
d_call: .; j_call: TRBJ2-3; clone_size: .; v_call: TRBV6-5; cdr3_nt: TGTGCCAGCATGAGATACAGGGCAGATACGCAGTATTTT; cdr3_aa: CASMRYRADTQYF
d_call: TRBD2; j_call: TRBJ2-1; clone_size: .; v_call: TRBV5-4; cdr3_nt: TGTGCCAGCAAAACTCGGACTAGCCCTGGCAATGAGCAGTTCTTC; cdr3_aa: CASKTRTSPGNEQFF
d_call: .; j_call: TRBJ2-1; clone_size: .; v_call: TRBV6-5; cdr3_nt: TGTGCCAGCAGTTACATGGGGACACCCATCGATGAGCAGTTCTTC; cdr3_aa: CASSYMGTPIDEQFF
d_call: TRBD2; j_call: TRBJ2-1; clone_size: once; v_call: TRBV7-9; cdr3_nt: TGTGCCAGCAGCTTAGAGCTTGAGCGGGATAGGAATGAGCAGTTCTTC; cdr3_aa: CASSLELERDRNEQFF
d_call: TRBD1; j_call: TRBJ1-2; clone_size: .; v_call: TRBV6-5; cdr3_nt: TGTGCCAGCAGCCCCAGGGGGGGGCCCGATGGCTACACCTTC; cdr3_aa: CASSPRGGPDGYTF
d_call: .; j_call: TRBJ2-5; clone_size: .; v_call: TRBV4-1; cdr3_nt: TGCGCCAGCAGCCCTGGTAGTCTCCAAGAGACCCAGTACTTC; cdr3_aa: CASSPGSLQETQYF
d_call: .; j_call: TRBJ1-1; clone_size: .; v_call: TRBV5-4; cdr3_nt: TGTGCCAGCAGCCCCCGGGGGGGTAGCGCTGAAGCTTTCTTT; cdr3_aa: CASSPRGGSAEAFF
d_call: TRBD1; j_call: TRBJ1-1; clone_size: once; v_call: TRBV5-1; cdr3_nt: TGCGCCAGCAGACCGAGACAGGGGGAGAACACTGAAGCTTTCTTT; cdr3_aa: CASRPRQGENTEAFF
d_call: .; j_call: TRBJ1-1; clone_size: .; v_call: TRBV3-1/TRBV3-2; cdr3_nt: TGTGCCAGCAGCCAACTGAATTTGGGTAACACTGAAGCTTTCTTT; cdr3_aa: CASSQLNLGNTEAFF
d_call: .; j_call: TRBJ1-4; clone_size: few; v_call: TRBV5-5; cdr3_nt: TGTGCCAGCAGCTTAGGCACCGGGACCATCAACGGAAAACTGTTTTTT; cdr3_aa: CASSLGTGTINGKLFF
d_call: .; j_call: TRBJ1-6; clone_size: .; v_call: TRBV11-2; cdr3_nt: TGTGCCAGCGGCCTCGGACCAGTGAGGAATTCACCCCTCCACTTT; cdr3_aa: CASGLGPVRNSPLHF
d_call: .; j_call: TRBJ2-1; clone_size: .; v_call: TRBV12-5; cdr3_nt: TGTGCTAGTGGTTTGCAATACCAAACGGACCTCCAGTTCTTC; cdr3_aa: CASGLQYQTDLQFF
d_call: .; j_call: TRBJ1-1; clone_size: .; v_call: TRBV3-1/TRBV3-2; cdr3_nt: TGTGCCAGCAGCCAAGACGGGAGTAGGACAGCGCGAAGAGCTTTCTTT; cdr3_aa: CASSQDGSRTARRAFF
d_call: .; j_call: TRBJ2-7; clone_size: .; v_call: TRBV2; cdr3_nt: TGTGCCAGCAGTGACGGACCGGAATACGAGCAGTACTTC; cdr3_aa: CASSDGPEYEQYF
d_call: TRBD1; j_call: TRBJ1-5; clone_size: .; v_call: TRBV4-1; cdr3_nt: TGCGCCAGCAGCCAGAAGTCGACAGGGGACAATCAGCCCCAGCATTTT; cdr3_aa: CASSQKSTGDNQPQHF
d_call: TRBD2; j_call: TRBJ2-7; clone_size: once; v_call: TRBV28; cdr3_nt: TGTGCCAGCAGCCTAGCGGGAGTCCCCTACGAGCAGTACTTC; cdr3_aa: CASSLAGVPYEQYF
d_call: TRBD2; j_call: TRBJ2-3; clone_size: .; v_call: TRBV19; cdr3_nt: TGTGCCAGCGTCCCTAGCGGGAATACAGATACGCAGTATTTT; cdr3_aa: CASVPSGNTDTQYF
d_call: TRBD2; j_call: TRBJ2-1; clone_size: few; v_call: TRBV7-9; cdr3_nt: TGTGCCAGCAGCCCGCGACTAGCGGGAGGGGCGGCAGCGGTGGGTGAGCAGTTCTTC; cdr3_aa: CASSPRLAGGAAAVGEQFF
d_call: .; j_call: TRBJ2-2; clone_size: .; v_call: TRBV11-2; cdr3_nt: TGTGCCAGCAGCTTGGTAACCGGGGAGCTGTTTTTT; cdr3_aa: CASSLVTGELFF
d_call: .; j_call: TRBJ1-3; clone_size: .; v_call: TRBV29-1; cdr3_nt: TGCAGTATTGACTCTGGAAACACCATATATTTT; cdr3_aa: CSIDSGNTIYF